Listed below are T cell receptor beta chains from one sample, sequenced in a study of T cell changes during pregnancy in multiple sclerosis. Only in-frame clones appear in the TCRdb table, and some are missing; sequencing was by immunoSEQ multiplex PCR. The table lists over 75,000 clones, around 92% of them singletons. The sequencing used peripheral blood, collected in the first trimester of pregnancy. These receptors all come from a female donor with multiple sclerosis, enrolled in a pregnancy study. Both conserved end residues are part of each CDR3. Each record gives: clone size, J gene, D gene, V gene, CDR3 DNA, CDR3 protein. D genes are given only for firm matches. Size is omitted from some rows. Given values are once, few, many or a class for expanded clones.

abundance: NA
j_gene: TRBJ2-1
d_gene: NA
v_gene: TRBV5-4
CDR3nt: TGTGCCAGCAGCACCGAGCGGGCCATAATCTCCTACAATGAGCAGTTCTTC
CDR3aa: CASSTERAIISYNEQFF

abundance: NA
j_gene: TRBJ2-5
d_gene: NA
v_gene: TRBV27
CDR3nt: TGTGCCAGCAGTCCACGAATCTCGGGAGAGACCCAGTACTTC
CDR3aa: CASSPRISGETQYF

abundance: NA
j_gene: TRBJ1-1
d_gene: NA
v_gene: TRBV9
CDR3nt: TGTGCCAGCAGCGACGAGGGCCTATTCACTGAAGCTTTCTTT
CDR3aa: CASSDEGLFTEAFF

abundance: NA
j_gene: TRBJ2-1
d_gene: NA
v_gene: TRBV5-4
CDR3nt: TGTGCCAGCAGCCCGGAGGCTAGCTACAATGAGCAGTTCTTC
CDR3aa: CASSPEASYNEQFF

abundance: NA
j_gene: TRBJ2-5
d_gene: NA
v_gene: TRBV7-9
CDR3nt: TGTGCCAGCAGCTTAGCGCAGGGGCCACAAGAGACCCAGTACTTC
CDR3aa: CASSLAQGPQETQYF

abundance: NA
j_gene: TRBJ2-1
d_gene: TRBD2
v_gene: TRBV27
CDR3nt: TGTGCCAGCAGTGAGGGGACTAGCGGGTACAATGAGCAGTTCTTC
CDR3aa: CASSEGTSGYNEQFF

abundance: once
j_gene: TRBJ2-1
d_gene: TRBD2
v_gene: TRBV9
CDR3nt: TGTGCCAGCAGCGCCGGAGCCGGGGCGGGAGCCGTCAATGAGCAGTTCTTC
CDR3aa: CASSAGAGAGAVNEQFF

abundance: NA
j_gene: TRBJ1-5
d_gene: TRBD1
v_gene: TRBV29-1
CDR3nt: TGCAGCGTTGTAGGGGGCGGCGGACAGCCCCAGCATTTT
CDR3aa: CSVVGGGGQPQHF

abundance: NA
j_gene: TRBJ2-1
d_gene: NA
v_gene: TRBV19
CDR3nt: TGTGCCAGTAGCCCCCGGGTTGTATACAATGAGCAGTTCTTC
CDR3aa: CASSPRVVYNEQFF

abundance: NA
j_gene: TRBJ2-6
d_gene: NA
v_gene: TRBV7-6
CDR3nt: TGTGCCAGCAGCCCCTCGTCTGGGGCCAACGTCCTGACTTTC
CDR3aa: CASSPSSGANVLTF

abundance: few
j_gene: TRBJ1-1
d_gene: NA
v_gene: TRBV2
CDR3nt: TGTGCCAGCAGTGAAAGGGGGTTCGGTACTGAAGCTTTCTTT
CDR3aa: CASSERGFGTEAFF

abundance: once
j_gene: TRBJ2-7
d_gene: TRBD2
v_gene: TRBV15
CDR3nt: TGTGCCACCAGCAAGGGACTAGCGGGAAGTTTAAGCTACGAGCAGTACTTC
CDR3aa: CATSKGLAGSLSYEQYF

abundance: NA
j_gene: TRBJ2-5
d_gene: TRBD1
v_gene: TRBV2
CDR3nt: TGTGCCAGCAGTGGGGCGACAGGGAGACAAGAGACCCAGTACTTC
CDR3aa: CASSGATGRQETQYF

abundance: NA
j_gene: TRBJ2-4
d_gene: TRBD2
v_gene: TRBV5-4
CDR3nt: TGTGCCAGCAGTCTTCAAGCGGGAATGGCTTCGGGAAACATTCAGTACTTC
CDR3aa: CASSLQAGMASGNIQYF

abundance: NA
j_gene: TRBJ2-1
d_gene: NA
v_gene: TRBV5-4
CDR3nt: TGTGCCAGCAGCTCCGGAGTTGAGCAGTTCTTC
CDR3aa: CASSSGVEQFF

abundance: NA
j_gene: TRBJ2-5
d_gene: TRBD1
v_gene: TRBV29-1
CDR3nt: TGCAGCGTTGAAGACATCGGACAGGGCTCGCAAGAGACCCAGTACTTC
CDR3aa: CSVEDIGQGSQETQYF

abundance: NA
j_gene: TRBJ2-7
d_gene: NA
v_gene: TRBV2
CDR3nt: TGTGCCAGCAGTGAACAGGAATGGTCCTACGAGCAGTACTTC
CDR3aa: CASSEQEWSYEQYF

abundance: NA
j_gene: TRBJ1-1
d_gene: TRBD1
v_gene: TRBV5-1
CDR3nt: TGCGCCAGCAGCTTGACTACCGGGACAGTGAACACTGAAGCTTTCTTT
CDR3aa: CASSLTTGTVNTEAFF

abundance: once
j_gene: TRBJ2-5
d_gene: TRBD2
v_gene: TRBV27
CDR3nt: TGTGCCAGCAGCCCGGCCTTGGGGGGGCAAGAGACCCAGTACTTC
CDR3aa: CASSPALGGQETQYF

abundance: NA
j_gene: TRBJ1-1
d_gene: TRBD1
v_gene: TRBV30
CDR3nt: TGTGCCTGGAGTGACCGGGACAGGGGGCGGGGAACTGAAGCTTTCTTT
CDR3aa: CAWSDRDRGRGTEAFF

abundance: NA
j_gene: TRBJ2-7
d_gene: TRBD2
v_gene: TRBV28
CDR3nt: TGTGCCAGCAGGTTAGCGGGAGGCACTTCCTACGAGCAGTACTTC
CDR3aa: CASRLAGGTSYEQYF

abundance: NA
j_gene: TRBJ1-1
d_gene: NA
v_gene: TRBV7-9
CDR3nt: TGTGCCAGCAGCTTAGGGGGGCTCGAAGCTTTCTTT
CDR3aa: CASSLGGLEAFF

abundance: NA
j_gene: TRBJ2-1
d_gene: NA
v_gene: TRBV19
CDR3nt: TGTGCCAGTAGTATAGGCCTGACAGGTAATGAGCAGTTCTTC
CDR3aa: CASSIGLTGNEQFF

abundance: NA
j_gene: TRBJ2-5
d_gene: NA
v_gene: TRBV11-2
CDR3nt: TGTGCCAGCAGTCCTGGACTCACGGCTTACCAAGAGACCCAGTACTTC
CDR3aa: CASSPGLTAYQETQYF

abundance: once
j_gene: TRBJ2-1
d_gene: TRBD1
v_gene: TRBV27
CDR3nt: TGTGCCAGCAGTTTAGAAGGGGGCGTTAATGAGCAGTTCTTC
CDR3aa: CASSLEGGVNEQFF

abundance: once
j_gene: TRBJ2-7
d_gene: NA
v_gene: TRBV7-2
CDR3nt: TGTGCCAGCAGCGTTTACGGAGGCGGGTACGAGCAGTACTTC
CDR3aa: CASSVYGGGYEQYF

abundance: NA
j_gene: TRBJ1-2
d_gene: NA
v_gene: TRBV6-6
CDR3nt: TGTGCCAGCAGCCCTAGTCCCAGATATGGCTACACCTTC
CDR3aa: CASSPSPRYGYTF

abundance: NA
j_gene: TRBJ2-5
d_gene: TRBD2
v_gene: TRBV5-1
CDR3nt: TGCGCCAGCAGCTTGTCACTAGCGGCCCAAGAGACCCAGTACTTC
CDR3aa: CASSLSLAAQETQYF

abundance: NA
j_gene: TRBJ2-1
d_gene: NA
v_gene: TRBV19
CDR3nt: TGTGCCAGTAGTATGGCTCCCCTCTCCTACAATGAGCAGTTCTTC
CDR3aa: CASSMAPLSYNEQFF

abundance: NA
j_gene: TRBJ2-2
d_gene: TRBD1
v_gene: TRBV7-8
CDR3nt: TGTGCCAGCAGCCCAACAGGGGGAGGCACCGGGGAGCTGTTTTTT
CDR3aa: CASSPTGGGTGELFF

abundance: NA
j_gene: TRBJ2-3
d_gene: TRBD2
v_gene: TRBV7-9
CDR3nt: TGTGCCAGCAGCTTTGAGTCGGGAGGGAACACAGATACGCAGTATTTT
CDR3aa: CASSFESGGNTDTQYF

abundance: NA
j_gene: TRBJ2-1
d_gene: TRBD1
v_gene: TRBV7-9
CDR3nt: TGTGCCAGCAGCCGCGCCGGGACAGGGGGGAATGAGCAGTTCTTC
CDR3aa: CASSRAGTGGNEQFF

abundance: NA
j_gene: TRBJ1-4
d_gene: NA
v_gene: TRBV4-1
CDR3nt: TGCGCCAGCAGCCAACTTGAGGGAGTTGAAAAACTGTTTTTT
CDR3aa: CASSQLEGVEKLFF

abundance: NA
j_gene: TRBJ2-5
d_gene: TRBD1
v_gene: TRBV5-1
CDR3nt: TGCGCCAGCAGTCCTTTGACAGGGGGCTTGAAGACCCAGTACTTC
CDR3aa: CASSPLTGGLKTQYF

abundance: NA
j_gene: TRBJ2-1
d_gene: NA
v_gene: TRBV6-6
CDR3nt: TGTGCCAGCACCGACGGACTTGGCTCCTACAATGAGCAGTTCTTC
CDR3aa: CASTDGLGSYNEQFF

abundance: NA
j_gene: TRBJ2-7
d_gene: NA
v_gene: TRBV30
CDR3nt: TGTGCCTCTCGGGGCTCCTACGAGCAGTACTTC
CDR3aa: CASRGSYEQYF

abundance: NA
j_gene: TRBJ2-7
d_gene: NA
v_gene: TRBV5-4
CDR3nt: TGTGCCAGCGGGACTTCAAGCTACGAGCAGTACTTC
CDR3aa: CASGTSSYEQYF

abundance: NA
j_gene: TRBJ2-5
d_gene: NA
v_gene: TRBV5-1
CDR3nt: TGCGCCAGCAGCTTGGTCTCCGGGGTGGAGACCCAGTACTTC
CDR3aa: CASSLVSGVETQYF

abundance: NA
j_gene: TRBJ2-7
d_gene: TRBD2
v_gene: TRBV25-1
CDR3nt: TGTGCCAGCAGTGAAGGGGTAGCGGGATCCTACGAGCAGTACTTC
CDR3aa: CASSEGVAGSYEQYF

abundance: NA
j_gene: TRBJ2-2
d_gene: NA
v_gene: TRBV7-8
CDR3nt: TGTGCCAGCGAACAGCGGAGCAGAACCGGGGAGCTGTTTTTT
CDR3aa: CASEQRSRTGELFF

abundance: few
j_gene: TRBJ2-3
d_gene: NA
v_gene: TRBV15
CDR3nt: TGTGCCACCAGCAGAGACACTAGCAAATCAGATACGCAGTATTTT
CDR3aa: CATSRDTSKSDTQYF

abundance: once
j_gene: TRBJ2-1
d_gene: TRBD2
v_gene: TRBV11-2
CDR3nt: TGTGCCAGCAGCTTAGTCCGGCTAGCGGGAGGCTCCTACAATGAGCAGTTCTTC
CDR3aa: CASSLVRLAGGSYNEQFF

abundance: NA
j_gene: TRBJ2-7
d_gene: NA
v_gene: TRBV28
CDR3nt: TGTGCCAGCAGTTCCCCCTACGGTAGCGGCTTGTACTACGAGCAGTACTTC
CDR3aa: CASSSPYGSGLYYEQYF

abundance: NA
j_gene: TRBJ2-3
d_gene: TRBD2
v_gene: TRBV6-1
CDR3nt: TGTGCCAGCAGTGCAACCAATCTAGCGGGAGGGAGAGATACGCAGTATTTT
CDR3aa: CASSATNLAGGRDTQYF

abundance: NA
j_gene: TRBJ2-1
d_gene: NA
v_gene: TRBV20-1
CDR3nt: TGCAGTGCTAGGTCCACTACGCAGTTCTTC
CDR3aa: CSARSTTQFF

abundance: NA
j_gene: TRBJ2-7
d_gene: TRBD2
v_gene: TRBV4-3
CDR3nt: TGCGCCAGCAGCCATCAACTAGCGGAAGGTTACGAGCAGTACTTC
CDR3aa: CASSHQLAEGYEQYF

abundance: NA
j_gene: TRBJ1-1
d_gene: NA
v_gene: TRBV7-6
CDR3nt: TGTGCCAGCAGCTACGGGGGGAACACTGAAGCTTTCTTT
CDR3aa: CASSYGGNTEAFF

abundance: NA
j_gene: TRBJ2-1
d_gene: TRBD2
v_gene: TRBV13
CDR3nt: TGTGCCAGCAGCCTGAGACTAGCGGGATTGTCGACAGCGTCCTACAATGAGCAGTTCTTC
CDR3aa: CASSLRLAGLSTASYNEQFF

abundance: NA
j_gene: TRBJ2-1
d_gene: TRBD1
v_gene: TRBV19
CDR3nt: TGTGCCAGTAGTATCGGGACAGGGATTTATGAGCAGTTCTTC
CDR3aa: CASSIGTGIYEQFF

abundance: NA
j_gene: TRBJ2-7
d_gene: NA
v_gene: TRBV27
CDR3nt: TGTGCCAGCAGTCCCACCAGCGGGCTCAGCTCCTACGAGCAGTACTTC
CDR3aa: CASSPTSGLSSYEQYF

abundance: NA
j_gene: TRBJ1-5
d_gene: NA
v_gene: TRBV2
CDR3nt: TGTGCCAGCCGTTCTTGGGTCCCGGGAAATCAGCCCCAGCATTTT
CDR3aa: CASRSWVPGNQPQHF

abundance: NA
j_gene: TRBJ2-7
d_gene: TRBD1
v_gene: TRBV10-3
CDR3nt: TGTGCCATCAGACCGGGACAGGGGTCCTACGAGCAGTACTTC
CDR3aa: CAIRPGQGSYEQYF

abundance: once
j_gene: TRBJ1-3
d_gene: NA
v_gene: TRBV19
CDR3nt: TGTGCCAGTGTTTATGGAAACACCATATATTTT
CDR3aa: CASVYGNTIYF

abundance: NA
j_gene: TRBJ2-4
d_gene: TRBD2
v_gene: TRBV28
CDR3nt: TGTGCCAGCAGTGCACGGACTAGCGGGGTGGTCGGAAACATTCAGTACTTC
CDR3aa: CASSARTSGVVGNIQYF